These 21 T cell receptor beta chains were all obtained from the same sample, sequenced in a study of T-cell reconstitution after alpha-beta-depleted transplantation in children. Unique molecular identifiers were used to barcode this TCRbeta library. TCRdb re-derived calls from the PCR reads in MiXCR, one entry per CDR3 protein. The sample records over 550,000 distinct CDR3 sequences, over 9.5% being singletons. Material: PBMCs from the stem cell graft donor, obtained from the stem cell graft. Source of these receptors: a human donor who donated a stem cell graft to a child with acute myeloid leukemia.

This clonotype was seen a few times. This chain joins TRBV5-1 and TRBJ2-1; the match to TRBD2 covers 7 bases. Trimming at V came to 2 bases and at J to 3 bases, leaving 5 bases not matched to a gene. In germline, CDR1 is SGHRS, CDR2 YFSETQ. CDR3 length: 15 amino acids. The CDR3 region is CASSFQGGHYNEQFF. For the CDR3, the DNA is TGCGCCAGCAGCTTCCAGGGAGGGCACTACAATGAGCAGTTCTTC.

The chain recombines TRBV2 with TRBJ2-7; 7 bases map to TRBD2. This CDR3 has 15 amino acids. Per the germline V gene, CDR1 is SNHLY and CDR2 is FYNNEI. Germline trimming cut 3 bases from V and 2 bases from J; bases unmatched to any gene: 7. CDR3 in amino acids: CASSEASGFPYEQYF. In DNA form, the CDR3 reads TGTGCCAGCAGTGAGGCTAGCGGTTTCCCCTACGAGCAGTACTTC.

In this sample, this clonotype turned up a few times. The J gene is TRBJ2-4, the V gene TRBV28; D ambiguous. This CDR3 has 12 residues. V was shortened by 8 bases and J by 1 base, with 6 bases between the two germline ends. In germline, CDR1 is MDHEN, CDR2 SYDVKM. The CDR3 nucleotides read TGTGCCAGCGAAGGGGCCAAAAACATTCAGTACTTC. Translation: CASEGAKNIQYF.

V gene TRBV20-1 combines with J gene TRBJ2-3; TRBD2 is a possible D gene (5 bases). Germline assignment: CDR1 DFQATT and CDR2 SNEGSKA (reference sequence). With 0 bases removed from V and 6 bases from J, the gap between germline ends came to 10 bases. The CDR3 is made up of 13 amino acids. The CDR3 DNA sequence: TGCAGTGCTAGAGAAGGCACGGGGGATACGCAGTATTTT. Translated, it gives CSAREGTGDTQYF.

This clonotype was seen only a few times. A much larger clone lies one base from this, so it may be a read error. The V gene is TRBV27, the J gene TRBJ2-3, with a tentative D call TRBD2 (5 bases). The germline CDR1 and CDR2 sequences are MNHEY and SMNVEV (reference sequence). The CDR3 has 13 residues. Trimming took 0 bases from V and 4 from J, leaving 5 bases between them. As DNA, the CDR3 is TGTGCCAGCAGTTTATCGAGGGCAGATACGCAGTATTTT. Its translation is CASSLSRADTQYF.

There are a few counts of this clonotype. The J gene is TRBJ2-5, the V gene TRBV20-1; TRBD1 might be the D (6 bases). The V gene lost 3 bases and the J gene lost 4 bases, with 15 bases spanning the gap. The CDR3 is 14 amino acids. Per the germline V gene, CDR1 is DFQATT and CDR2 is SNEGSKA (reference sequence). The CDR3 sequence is CSASYRVKGETQYF. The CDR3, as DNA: TGCAGTGCTAGCTACAGGGTTAAGGGAGAGACCCAGTACTTC.

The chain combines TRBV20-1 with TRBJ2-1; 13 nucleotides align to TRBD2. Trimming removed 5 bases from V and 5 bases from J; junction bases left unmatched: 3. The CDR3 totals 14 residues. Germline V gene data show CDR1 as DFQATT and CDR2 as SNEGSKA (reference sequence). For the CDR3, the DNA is TGCAGTGCTGACGGACTAGCGGGGGACAATGAGCAGTTCTTC. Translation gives CSADGLAGDNEQFF.

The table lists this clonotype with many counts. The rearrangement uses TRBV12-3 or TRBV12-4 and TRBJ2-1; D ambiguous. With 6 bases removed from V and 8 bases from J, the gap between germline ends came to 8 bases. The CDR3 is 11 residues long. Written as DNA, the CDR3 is TGTGCCAGCAGCCCGGGTGATGAGCAGTTCTTC. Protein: CASSPGDEQFF.

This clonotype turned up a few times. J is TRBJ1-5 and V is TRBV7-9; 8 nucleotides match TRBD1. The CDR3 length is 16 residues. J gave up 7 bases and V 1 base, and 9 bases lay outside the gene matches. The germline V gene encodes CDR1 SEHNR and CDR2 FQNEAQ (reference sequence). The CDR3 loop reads CASSLESGQGGQPQHF. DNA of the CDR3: TGTGCCAGCAGCTTAGAAAGTGGACAGGGAGGCCAGCCCCAGCATTTT. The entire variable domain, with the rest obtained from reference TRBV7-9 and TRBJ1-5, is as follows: DTGVSQNPRHKITKRGQNVTFRCDPISEHNRLYWYRQTLGQGPEFLTYFQNEAQLEKSRLLSDRFSAERPKGSFSTLEIQRTEQGDSAMYLCASSLESGQGGQPQHFGDGTRLSIL.

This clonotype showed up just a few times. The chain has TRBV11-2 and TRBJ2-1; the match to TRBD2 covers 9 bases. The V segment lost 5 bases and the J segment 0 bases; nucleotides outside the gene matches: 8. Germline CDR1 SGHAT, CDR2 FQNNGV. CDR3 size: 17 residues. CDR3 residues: CASSGALSGSSYNEQFF. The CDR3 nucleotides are TGTGCCAGCAGCGGTGCCCTTAGCGGGAGCTCCTACAATGAGCAGTTCTTC.

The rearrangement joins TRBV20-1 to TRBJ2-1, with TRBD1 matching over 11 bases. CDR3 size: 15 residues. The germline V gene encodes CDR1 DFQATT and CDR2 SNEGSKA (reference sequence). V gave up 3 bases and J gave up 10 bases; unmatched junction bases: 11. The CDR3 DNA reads TGCAGTGCTAGCGCCCCGGGACAGGGGGTGAAAGAGCAGTTCTTC. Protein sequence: CSASAPGQGVKEQFF.

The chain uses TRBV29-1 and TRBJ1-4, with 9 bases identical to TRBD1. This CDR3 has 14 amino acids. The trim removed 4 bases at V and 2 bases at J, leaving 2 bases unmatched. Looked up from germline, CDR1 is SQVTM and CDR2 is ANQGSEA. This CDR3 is CSVVTGGTNEKLFF. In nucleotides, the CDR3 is TGCAGCGTTGTCACAGGGGGCACTAATGAAAAACTGTTTTTT.

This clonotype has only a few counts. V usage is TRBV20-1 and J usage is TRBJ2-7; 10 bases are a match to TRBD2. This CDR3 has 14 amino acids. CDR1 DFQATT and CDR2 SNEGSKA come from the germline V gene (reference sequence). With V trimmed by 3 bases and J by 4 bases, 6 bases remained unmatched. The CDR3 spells CSARGRTSGYEQYF. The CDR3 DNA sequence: TGCAGTGCTAGGGGGAGGACTAGCGGATACGAGCAGTACTTC.

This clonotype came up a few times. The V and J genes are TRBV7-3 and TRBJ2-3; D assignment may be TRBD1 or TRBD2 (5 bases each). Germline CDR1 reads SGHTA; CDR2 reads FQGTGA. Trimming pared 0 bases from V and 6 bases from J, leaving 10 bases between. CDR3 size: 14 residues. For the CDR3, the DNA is TGTGCCAGCAGCTTAACTAGAGGGGCCGATACGCAGTATTTT. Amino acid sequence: CASSLTRGADTQYF.

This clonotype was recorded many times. The CDR3 DNA follows: TGTGCCAGCAGAGCGGACAATGAGCAGTTCTTC. This translates into CASRADNEQFF. This sequence joins TRBV4-2 and TRBJ2-1, with D possibly matching TRBD2 (5 bases). The germline CDR1 and CDR2 sequences are LGHNA and YNFKEQ. The CDR3 totals 11 residues. V gave up 6 bases and J gave up 5 bases, with 5 bases separating them.

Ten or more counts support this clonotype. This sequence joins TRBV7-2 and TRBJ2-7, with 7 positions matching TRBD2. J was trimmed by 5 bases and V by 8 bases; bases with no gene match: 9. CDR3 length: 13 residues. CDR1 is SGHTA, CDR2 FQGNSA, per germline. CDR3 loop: CASSTGGGHEQYF. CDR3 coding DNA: TGTGCCAGCTCCACGGGGGGAGGCCACGAGCAGTACTTC.

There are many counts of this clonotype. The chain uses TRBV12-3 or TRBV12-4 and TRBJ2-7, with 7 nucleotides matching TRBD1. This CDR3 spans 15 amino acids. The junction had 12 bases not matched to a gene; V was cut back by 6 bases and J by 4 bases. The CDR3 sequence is CASSPRGTATYEQYF. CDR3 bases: TGTGCCAGCAGCCCCCGAGGGACAGCAACTTACGAGCAGTACTTC.

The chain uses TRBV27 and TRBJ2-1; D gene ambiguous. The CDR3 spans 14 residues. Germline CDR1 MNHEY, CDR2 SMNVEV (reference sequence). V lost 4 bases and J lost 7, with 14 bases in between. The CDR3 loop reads CASSSSLARNEQFF. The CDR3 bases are TGTGCCAGCAGTTCTTCCCTCGCTAGGAATGAGCAGTTCTTC.

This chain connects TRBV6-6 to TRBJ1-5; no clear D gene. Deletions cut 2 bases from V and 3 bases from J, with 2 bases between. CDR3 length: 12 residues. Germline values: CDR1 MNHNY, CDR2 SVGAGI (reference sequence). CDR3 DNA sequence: TGTGCCAGCAGTTACATCAATCAGCCCCAGCATTTT. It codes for CASSYINQPQHF.

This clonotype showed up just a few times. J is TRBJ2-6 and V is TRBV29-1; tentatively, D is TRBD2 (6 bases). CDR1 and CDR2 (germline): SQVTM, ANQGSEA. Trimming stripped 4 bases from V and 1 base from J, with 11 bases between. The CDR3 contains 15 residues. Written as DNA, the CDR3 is TGCAGCGTTGGGGGGGTAGGGTCTGGGGCCAACGTCCTGACTTTC. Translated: CSVGGVGSGANVLTF.

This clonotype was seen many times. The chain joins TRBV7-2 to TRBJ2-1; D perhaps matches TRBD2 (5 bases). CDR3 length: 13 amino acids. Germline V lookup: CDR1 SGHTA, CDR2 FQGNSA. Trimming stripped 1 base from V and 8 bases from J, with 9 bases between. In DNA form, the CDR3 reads TGTGCCAGCAGCTTAGACGGGGTGGATGAGCAGTTCTTC. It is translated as CASSLDGVDEQFF. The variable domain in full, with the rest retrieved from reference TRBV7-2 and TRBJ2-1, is GAGVSQSPSNKVTEKGKDVELRCDPISGHTALYWYRQSLGQGLEFLIYFQGNSAPDKSGLPSDRFSAERTGGSVSTLTIQRTQQEDSAVYLCASSLDGVDEQFFGPGTRLTVL.